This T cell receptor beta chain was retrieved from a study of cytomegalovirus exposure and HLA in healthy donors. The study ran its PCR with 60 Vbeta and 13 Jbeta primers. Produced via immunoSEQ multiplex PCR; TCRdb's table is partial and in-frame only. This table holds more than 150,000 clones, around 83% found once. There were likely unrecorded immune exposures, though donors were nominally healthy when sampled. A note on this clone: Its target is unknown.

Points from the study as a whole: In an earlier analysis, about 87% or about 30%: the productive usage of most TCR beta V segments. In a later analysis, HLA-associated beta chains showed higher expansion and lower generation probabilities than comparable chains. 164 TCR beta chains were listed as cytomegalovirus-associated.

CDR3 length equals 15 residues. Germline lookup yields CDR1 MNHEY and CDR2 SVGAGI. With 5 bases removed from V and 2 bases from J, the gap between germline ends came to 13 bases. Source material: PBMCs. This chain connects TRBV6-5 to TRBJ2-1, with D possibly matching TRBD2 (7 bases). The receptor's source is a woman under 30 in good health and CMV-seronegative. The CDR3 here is CASSRGGQAYNEQFF. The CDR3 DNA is TGTGCCAGCAGTAGGGGGGGGCAAGCCTACAATGAGCAGTTCTTC.